Each of the 20 T cell receptor beta chains below was sequenced from the same sample in a study of response to subunit inactivated influenza vaccine. TCRdb passed the RT-PCR reads through MiXCR, listing each CDR3 protein once. The sample carries roughly 760,000 distinct CDR3 sequences, 21% recorded once. The sequenced sample was PBMCs from blood, obtained 4 to 6 days after vaccination. Source of these receptors: a man aged 45-60 years who received an inactivated influenza vaccine.

This clonotype occurred many times. The V and J genes are TRBV4-2 and TRBJ1-2; D not certain. The germline V and J ends were trimmed by 0 bases and 0 bases, with 17 bases remaining between them. The CDR3 is made up of 18 amino acids. Germline lookup yields CDR1 LGHNA and CDR2 YNFKEQ. The DNA for the CDR3 is TGTGCCAGCAGCCAAGACCCCGCGGTAATCCACGCTAACTATGGCTACACCTTC. Its translation: CASSQDPAVIHANYGYTF.

This chain links TRBV20-1 with TRBJ2-1, with D perhaps TRBD2 (6 bases). V was clipped by 6 bases and J by 1 base, with 16 bases between them. Germline assignment: CDR1 DFQATT and CDR2 SNEGSKA (reference sequence). This CDR3 is built from 15 residues. CDR3 residues: CSATWDGSSYNEQFF. The CDR3 DNA reads TGCAGTGCCACGTGGGACGGGAGTTCCTACAATGAGCAGTTCTTC.

The CDR3 bases are TGTGCCAGCAGCACTCCCTCCGGTGAGGCAGATACGCAGTATTTT. Protein product: CASSTPSGEADTQYF. V usage is TRBV5-6 and J usage is TRBJ2-3, with D uncertain. The CDR3 length is 15 residues. Germline values: CDR1 SGHDT, CDR2 YYEEEE. Trimming cost V 4 bases and J 4 bases, with 16 bases left between them.

This clonotype came up once. The V and J genes are TRBV5-5 and TRBJ2-3, with 8 bases fitting TRBD1. Germline V gene sequence: CDR1 SGHKS, CDR2 YYEKEE (reference sequence). The CDR3 has 16 amino acids. Unmatched junction bases numbered 5, after V lost 0 bases and J lost 2 bases. DNA of the CDR3: TGTGCCAGCAGCTTGGTTACAGGGGGTCTCACAGATACGCAGTATTTT. Translation gives CASSLVTGGLTDTQYF.

The gene calls are TRBV28 and TRBJ1-3; D remains ambiguous. Germline values: CDR1 MDHEN, CDR2 SYDVKM. The CDR3 is made up of 12 amino acids. The V end was cut by 6 bases, the J end by 3 bases, with 6 bases between. The chain's CDR3 is CASRGYGNTIYF. CDR3 nucleotide sequence: TGTGCCAGCAGGGGGTATGGAAACACCATATATTTT.

This clonotype was counted at least ten times. The chain is built from TRBV12-3 or TRBV12-4 and TRBJ2-5, with D possibly TRBD1 on 5 matching bases. This CDR3 is built from 15 residues. Trimming shortened V by 2 bases and J by 6 bases, and 16 bases separated the two germline ends. CDR3 DNA: TGTGCCAGCAGTTTACAGGGAATCATTCCAAAGACCCAGTACTTC. This gives the protein CASSLQGIIPKTQYF.

The CDR3 DNA sequence: TGTGCCAGCAGTGGAGCTCTAGCGGGACAGTCCTACAATGAGCAGTTCTTC. This translates into CASSGALAGQSYNEQFF. The chain joins TRBV25-1 to TRBJ2-1, with 9 bases identical to TRBD2. This CDR3 spans 17 amino acids. Germline V gene data show CDR1 as MGHDK and CDR2 as SYGVNS. The V and J ends lost 4 bases and 1 base, in that order; junction bases with no gene match: 8.

This chain connects TRBV6-1 to TRBJ2-1; possible D gene TRBD2, 5 bases. The CDR3 is 17 residues long. Trimming shortened V by 2 bases and J by 0 bases, and 14 bases separated the two germline ends. Germline V CDR1 and CDR2: MNHNS, SASEGT. The CDR3 region is CASSESVSGASYNEQFF. Here the CDR3 DNA reads TGTGCCAGCAGTGAAAGTGTAAGCGGAGCCTCCTACAATGAGCAGTTCTTC.

This clonotype has more than one count but fewer than ten. The rearrangement uses TRBV12-3 or TRBV12-4 and TRBJ2-1; 13 positions match TRBD2. The V segment lost 7 bases and the J segment 7 bases; nucleotides outside the gene matches: 7. This CDR3 is built from 15 residues. The CDR3 protein is CASTALAGGLNEQFF. DNA for the CDR3: TGTGCCAGCACCGCACTAGCGGGGGGGCTGAATGAGCAGTTCTTC.

The V call is TRBV6-5, the J call TRBJ2-7; D is uncertain. The CDR3 contains 13 residues. From germline, CDR1 is MNHEY and CDR2 SVGAGI. Trimming removed 0 bases at V and 3 bases at J, with 6 bases between. The CDR3 sequence is CASSYSQFYEQYF. CDR3 in DNA: TGTGCCAGCAGTTACTCTCAGTTCTACGAGCAGTACTTC.

Only a few counts were recorded for this clonotype. The chain is built from TRBV9 and TRBJ2-1; TRBD1 agrees at 7 bases. The CDR3 runs 16 residues. V was pared by 0 bases and J by 7 bases, with 10 bases of the junction left unmatched. Germline CDR1 and CDR2: SGDLS and YYNGEE. CDR3 sequence reads: CASSVAGTELGNEQFF. DNA for the CDR3: TGTGCCAGCAGCGTAGCAGGGACAGAATTGGGGAATGAGCAGTTCTTC.

This chain links TRBV12-3 or TRBV12-4 with TRBJ2-3, with D perhaps matching TRBD2 (5 bases). Trimming took 6 bases from V and 7 from J, leaving 14 bases between them. The CDR3 totals 13 residues. The CDR3, as DNA: TGTGCCAGCAGACCCCCACTAGTAAATACGCAGTATTTT. It codes for CASRPPLVNTQYF.

This clonotype has a single count. The rearrangement joins TRBV4-3 to TRBJ2-5; D not certain. The CDR3 loop spans 15 amino acids. Trimming pared 4 bases from V and 5 bases from J, leaving 17 bases between. Germline loops: CDR1 LGHNA, CDR2 YSLEER. CDR3 sequence: CASSRRGVMEETQYF. The CDR3 coding sequence is TGCGCCAGCAGCCGCCGAGGCGTAATGGAGGAGACCCAGTACTTC.

This clonotype was seen at least ten times. The V call is TRBV29-1, the J call TRBJ2-5; TRBD1 or TRBD2 may be the D gene (6 bases each). CDR3 length equals 12 residues. Germline CDR1 is SQVTM and CDR2 is ANQGSEA. The V gene lost 4 bases and the J gene lost 5 bases, with 11 bases spanning the gap. This chain's CDR3 is CSVGRGGETQYF. DNA of the CDR3: TGCAGCGTTGGGAGAGGGGGGGAGACCCAGTACTTC.

This chain joins TRBV5-5 and TRBJ2-5, with TRBD2 matching over 9 bases. V was pared by 3 bases and J by 5 bases, with 5 bases of the junction left unmatched. From germline, CDR1 is SGHKS and CDR2 YYEKEE (reference sequence). This CDR3 has 14 residues. CDR3: CASSSLTSGETQYF. The CDR3 DNA follows: TGTGCCAGCAGCTCCCTAACTAGCGGGGAGACCCAGTACTTC.

A few counts support this clonotype. J is TRBJ1-5 and V is TRBV4-3, with D perhaps TRBD1 (6 bases). With 0 bases removed from V and 4 bases from J, the gap between germline ends came to 10 bases. This CDR3 has 15 residues. The V gene's germline CDR1 is LGHNA and CDR2 YSLEER. CDR3: CASSQEQGRNQPQHF. The CDR3 DNA sequence: TGCGCCAGCAGCCAAGAACAGGGAAGGAATCAGCCCCAGCATTTT.

This clonotype was counted between two and nine times. This chain connects TRBV12-3 or TRBV12-4 to TRBJ2-1; D unclear. V gave up 1 base and J gave up 0 bases, with 10 bases separating them. This CDR3 comprises 16 residues. Here the CDR3 reads CASSLVAPSSYNEQFF. CDR3 nucleotides: TGTGCCAGCAGTTTAGTTGCGCCGAGCTCCTACAATGAGCAGTTCTTC.

The chain links TRBV12-3 or TRBV12-4 to TRBJ2-5, with 8 positions matching TRBD1. The V and J ends lost 5 bases and 2 bases, in that order; junction bases with no gene match: 7. This CDR3 spans 15 amino acids. CDR3 region: CASSDRQGRQETQYF. The CDR3 DNA reads TGTGCCAGCAGTGACCGACAGGGGCGGCAAGAGACCCAGTACTTC.

This clonotype was counted ten times or more. The chain has TRBV5-6 and TRBJ2-1, with 9 bases fitting TRBD1. V gave up 0 bases and J gave up 7 bases; unmatched junction bases: 5. Germline V lookup: CDR1 SGHDT, CDR2 YYEEEE. The CDR3 covers 15 residues. CDR3 region: CASSLGGTGRNEQFF. CDR3 in DNA: TGTGCCAGCAGCTTGGGTGGGACAGGGAGGAATGAGCAGTTCTTC.

The V gene is TRBV9, the J gene TRBJ2-1; possible D gene TRBD1, 6 bases. There are 15 residues in the CDR3. The germline V and J ends were trimmed by 3 bases and 4 bases, with 14 bases remaining between them. Germline CDR1 is SGDLS and CDR2 is YYNGEE. CDR3 sequence (DNA): TGTGCCAGCAGCGGAACAGGGAATAGTTACAATGAGCAGTTCTTC. This gives the protein CASSGTGNSYNEQFF.